These T cell receptor beta chains were read from a single sample in a study of post-analysis software for immune sequencing data. Each CDR3 protein gets one entry after TCRdb re-called the PCR reads with MiXCR. The sample records around 700,000 distinct CDR3 sequences, 55% to 70% being singletons. The sequenced material came from blood. Receptors were obtained from a girl aged 2 to 10 with multiple sclerosis. Each CDR3 is given with its conserved first and last residue.

TRBJ1-2 | TRBV20-1 | CSAALSRGFYGYTF
TRBJ1-4 | TRBV4-2 | CASSRTDLVEFNEKLFF
TRBJ1-2 | TRBV6-5 | CASSYVGREAGYTF
TRBJ2-1 | TRBV4-1 | CASSQAVPDEQFF
TRBJ1-1 | TRBV20-1 | CSAPRPWGTEAFF
TRBJ2-3 | TRBV6-6 | CASSYSMGLPTDTQYF
TRBJ2-7 | TRBV9 | CASSPARGLDEQYF
TRBJ2-3 | TRBV30 | CAWSVHKGDTQYF
TRBJ2-1 | TRBV20-1 | CSARLDNEQFF
TRBJ1-2 | TRBV12-3/TRBV12-4 | CASSFSGRHGYTF
TRBJ2-5 | TRBV5-1 | CASSSEPRPQETQYF
TRBJ2-3 | TRBV3-1 | CASSQGRGGADTQYF
TRBJ1-5 | TRBV7-9 | CASSPDRDDQPQHF
TRBJ1-2 | TRBV5-8 | CASSFRDTDFYGYTF
TRBJ2-1 | TRBV5-5 | CASSLDLVRYNEQFF
TRBJ1-2 | TRBV29-1 | CSDDRGLDGYTF
TRBJ2-7 | TRBV5-1 | CASSFGATYEQYF
TRBJ2-1 | TRBV5-1 | CASSLNWGNEQFF
TRBJ2-7 | TRBV6-2/TRBV6-3 | CASSPSGLNYEQYF
TRBJ2-5 | TRBV20-1 | CSAGSGGTETQYF
TRBJ1-5 | TRBV3-1 | CASSQDPLSNQPQHF
TRBJ2-1 | TRBV3-1 | CASSQEIRARQFF
TRBJ2-1 | TRBV11-2 | CASSLGVRTGVTYNEQFF
TRBJ2-3 | TRBV29-1 | CSVPSGGDTQYF
TRBJ2-1 | TRBV10-3 | CALSDRDNEQFF
TRBJ2-7 | TRBV10-2 | CASTSGEIRAEQYF
TRBJ2-2 | TRBV5-1 | CASSWGLAGGGTGELFF
TRBJ2-3 | TRBV6-5 | CASSDSCDTQYF
TRBJ1-5 | TRBV20-1 | CSATPWSSNQPQHF
TRBJ1-2 | TRBV2 | CASMPELHFRYGYTF
TRBJ1-1 | TRBV12-3/TRBV12-4 | CASNPSGEGTEAFF
TRBJ2-3 | TRBV5-1 | CASSGTRDSTDTQYF
TRBJ1-1 | TRBV3-1 | CASSQVGGGTEAFF
TRBJ2-5 | TRBV29-1 | CSVEIPLGVDRETQYF
TRBJ1-4 | TRBV6-2/TRBV6-3 | CASPLQELDEKLFF
TRBJ2-1 | TRBV20-1 | CSASVAGGPFNEQFF
. | TRBV29-1 | CSVGASRRGAYNEQYF
TRBJ2-5 | TRBV4-1 | CASSQEGAGAKTQYF
TRBJ2-7 | TRBV12-3/TRBV12-4 | CASSPGTSGYEQYF